This T cell receptor (beta chain) was obtained from a study of blood T cell repertoires in COVID-19. At the level of the study: Whether acute or convalescent, the COVID-19 samples came from the United States, Italy and Spain. PBMCs, B-cell-depleted T cells, or T cells were the source of the cDNA or gDNA that made up the material.

As processed by the authors: Reference gene primer amplification gave nucleated cell count estimates. Profiling relied on immunoSEQ multiplex PCR, and the TCRdb table lists in-frame clones only, not all of them. The D gene and trimming were derived from the DNA, and the V and J assignments and clone size from that table. This table has roughly 260,000 clones, about nine tenths appearing once. V dropped 2 bases and J dropped 8 bases, with 12 bases sitting between them. The germline V gene encodes CDR1 MNHNS and CDR2 SASEGT. The CDR3 is 13 residues long. This sequence originates from a man in his fifties or sixties who had recovered from COVID-19. The V gene is TRBV6-1, the J gene TRBJ1-2, with D perhaps TRBD1 (5 bases). Sequencing was carried out using peripheral blood. Here the CDR3 DNA reads TGTGCCAGCAGTGAACGGCGCTGGGGCGGCTACACCTTC. This gives the protein CASSERRWGGYTF.